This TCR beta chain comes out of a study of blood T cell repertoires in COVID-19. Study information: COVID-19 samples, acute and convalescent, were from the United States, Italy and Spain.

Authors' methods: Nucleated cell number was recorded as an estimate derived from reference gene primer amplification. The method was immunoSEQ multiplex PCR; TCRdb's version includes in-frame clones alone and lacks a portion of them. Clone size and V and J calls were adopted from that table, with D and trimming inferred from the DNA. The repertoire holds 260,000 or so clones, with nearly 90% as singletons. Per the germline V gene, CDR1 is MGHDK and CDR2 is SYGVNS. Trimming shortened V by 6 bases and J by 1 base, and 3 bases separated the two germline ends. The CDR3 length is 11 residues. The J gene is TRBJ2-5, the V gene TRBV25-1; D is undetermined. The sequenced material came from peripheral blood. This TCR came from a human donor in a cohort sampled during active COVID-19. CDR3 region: CASSFQETQYF. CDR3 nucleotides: TGTGCCAGCAGCTTCCAAGAGACCCAGTACTTC. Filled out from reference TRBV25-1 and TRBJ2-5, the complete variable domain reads EADIYQTPRYLVIGTGKKITLECSQTMGHDKMYWYQQDPGMELHLIHYSYGVNSTEKGDLSSESTVSRIRTEHFPLTLESARPSHTSQYLCASSFQETQYFGPGTRLLVL.